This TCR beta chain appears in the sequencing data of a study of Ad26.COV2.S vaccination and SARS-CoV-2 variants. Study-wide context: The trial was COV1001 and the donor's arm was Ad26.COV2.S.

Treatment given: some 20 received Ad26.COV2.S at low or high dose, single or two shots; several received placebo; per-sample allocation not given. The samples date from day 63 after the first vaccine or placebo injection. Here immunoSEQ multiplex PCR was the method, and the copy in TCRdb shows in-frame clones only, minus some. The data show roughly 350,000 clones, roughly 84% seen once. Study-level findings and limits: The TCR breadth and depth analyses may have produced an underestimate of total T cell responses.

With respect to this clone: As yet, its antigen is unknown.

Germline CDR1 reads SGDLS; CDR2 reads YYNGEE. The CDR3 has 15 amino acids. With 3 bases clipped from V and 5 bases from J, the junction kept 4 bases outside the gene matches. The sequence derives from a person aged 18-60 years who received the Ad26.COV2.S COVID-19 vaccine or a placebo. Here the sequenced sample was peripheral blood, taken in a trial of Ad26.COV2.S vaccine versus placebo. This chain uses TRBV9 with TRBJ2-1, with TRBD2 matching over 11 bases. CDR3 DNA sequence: TGTGCCAGCAGCGCCCTAGCGGGGGGAGACAATGAGCAGTTCTTC. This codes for CASSALAGGDNEQFF.